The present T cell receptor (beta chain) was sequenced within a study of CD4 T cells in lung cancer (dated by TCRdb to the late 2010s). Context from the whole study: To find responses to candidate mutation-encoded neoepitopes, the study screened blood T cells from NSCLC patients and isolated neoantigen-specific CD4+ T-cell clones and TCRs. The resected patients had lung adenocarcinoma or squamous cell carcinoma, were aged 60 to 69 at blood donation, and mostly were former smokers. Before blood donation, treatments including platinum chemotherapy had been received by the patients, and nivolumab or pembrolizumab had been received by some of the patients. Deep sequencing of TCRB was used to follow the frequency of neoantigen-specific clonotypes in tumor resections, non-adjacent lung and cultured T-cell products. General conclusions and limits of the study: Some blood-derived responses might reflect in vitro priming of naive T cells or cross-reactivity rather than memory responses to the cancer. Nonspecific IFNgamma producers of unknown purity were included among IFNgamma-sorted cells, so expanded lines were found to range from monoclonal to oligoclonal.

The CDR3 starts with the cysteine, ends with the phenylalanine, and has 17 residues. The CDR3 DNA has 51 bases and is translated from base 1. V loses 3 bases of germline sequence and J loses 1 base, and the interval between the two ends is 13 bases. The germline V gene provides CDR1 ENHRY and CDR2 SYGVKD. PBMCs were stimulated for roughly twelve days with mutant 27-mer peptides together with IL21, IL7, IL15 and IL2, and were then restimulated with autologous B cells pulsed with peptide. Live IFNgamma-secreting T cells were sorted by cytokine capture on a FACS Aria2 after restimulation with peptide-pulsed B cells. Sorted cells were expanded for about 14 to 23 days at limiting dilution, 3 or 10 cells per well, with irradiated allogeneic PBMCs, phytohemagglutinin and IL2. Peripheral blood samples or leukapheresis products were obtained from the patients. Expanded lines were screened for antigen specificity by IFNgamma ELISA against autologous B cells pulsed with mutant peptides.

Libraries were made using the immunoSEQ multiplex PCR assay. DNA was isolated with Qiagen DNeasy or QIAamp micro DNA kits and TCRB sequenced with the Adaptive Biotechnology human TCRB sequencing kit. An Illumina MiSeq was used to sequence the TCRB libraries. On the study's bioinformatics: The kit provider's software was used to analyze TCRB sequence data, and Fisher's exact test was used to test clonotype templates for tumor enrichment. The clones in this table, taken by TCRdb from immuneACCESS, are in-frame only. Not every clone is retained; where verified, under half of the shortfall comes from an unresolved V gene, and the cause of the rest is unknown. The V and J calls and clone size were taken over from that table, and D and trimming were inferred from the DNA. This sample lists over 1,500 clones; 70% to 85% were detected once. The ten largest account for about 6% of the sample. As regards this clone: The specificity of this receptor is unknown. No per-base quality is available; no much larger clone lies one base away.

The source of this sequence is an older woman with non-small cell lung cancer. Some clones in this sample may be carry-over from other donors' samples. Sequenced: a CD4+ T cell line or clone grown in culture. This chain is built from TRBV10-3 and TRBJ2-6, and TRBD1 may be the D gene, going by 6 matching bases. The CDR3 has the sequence CAISDPDTGSGANVLTF. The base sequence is TGTGCCATCAGTGATCCCGACACAGGGTCTGGGGCCAACGTCCTGACTTTC.